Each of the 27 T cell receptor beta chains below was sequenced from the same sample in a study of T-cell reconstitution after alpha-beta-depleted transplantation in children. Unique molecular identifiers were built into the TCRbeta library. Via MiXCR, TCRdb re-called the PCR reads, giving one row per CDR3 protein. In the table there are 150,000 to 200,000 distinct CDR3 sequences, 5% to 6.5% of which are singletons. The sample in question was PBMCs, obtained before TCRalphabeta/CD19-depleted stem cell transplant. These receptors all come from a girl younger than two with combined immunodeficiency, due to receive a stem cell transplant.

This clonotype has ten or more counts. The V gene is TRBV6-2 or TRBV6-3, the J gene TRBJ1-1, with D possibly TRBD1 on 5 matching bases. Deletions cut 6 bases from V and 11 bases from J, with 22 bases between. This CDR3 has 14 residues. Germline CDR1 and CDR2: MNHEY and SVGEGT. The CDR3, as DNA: TGTGCCAGCAGACCACTCGGGACGCGGATCGAGGCTTTCTTT. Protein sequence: CASRPLGTRIEAFF.

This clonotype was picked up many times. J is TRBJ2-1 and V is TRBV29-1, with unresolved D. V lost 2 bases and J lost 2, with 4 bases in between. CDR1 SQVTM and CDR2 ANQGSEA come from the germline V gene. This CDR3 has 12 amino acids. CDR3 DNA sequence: TGCAGCGTTGAAATCACCTACAATGAGCAGTTCTTC. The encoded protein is CSVEITYNEQFF.

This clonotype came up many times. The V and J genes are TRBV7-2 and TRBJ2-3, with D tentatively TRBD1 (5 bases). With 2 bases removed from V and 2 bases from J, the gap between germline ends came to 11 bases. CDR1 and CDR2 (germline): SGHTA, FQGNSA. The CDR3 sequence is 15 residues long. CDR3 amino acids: CASSLLRGNTDTQYF. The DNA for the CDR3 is TGTGCCAGCAGCTTACTTAGGGGCAACACAGATACGCAGTATTTT.

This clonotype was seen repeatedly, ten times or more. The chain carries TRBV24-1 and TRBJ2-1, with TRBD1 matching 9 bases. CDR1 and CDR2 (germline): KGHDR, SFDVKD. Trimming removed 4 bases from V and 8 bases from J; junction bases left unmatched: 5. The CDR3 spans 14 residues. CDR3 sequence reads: CATSDWTGVDEQFF. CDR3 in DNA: TGTGCCACCAGTGACTGGACAGGGGTTGATGAGCAGTTCTTC.

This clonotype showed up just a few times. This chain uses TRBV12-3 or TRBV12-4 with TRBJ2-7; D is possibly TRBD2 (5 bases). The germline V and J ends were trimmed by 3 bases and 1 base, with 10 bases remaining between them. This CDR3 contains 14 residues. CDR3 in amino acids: CASSFSGMSYEQYF. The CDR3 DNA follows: TGTGCCAGCAGTTTCTCCGGGATGTCCTACGAGCAGTACTTC.

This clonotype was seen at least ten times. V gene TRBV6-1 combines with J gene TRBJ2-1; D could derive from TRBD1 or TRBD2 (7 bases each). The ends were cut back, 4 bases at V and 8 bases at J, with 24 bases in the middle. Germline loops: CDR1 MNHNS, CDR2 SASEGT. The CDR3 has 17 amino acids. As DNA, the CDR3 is TGTGCCAGCAGTGGGGGGTGGGGTGCAGGGGGGGTAGATGAGCAGTTCTTC. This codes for CASSGGWGAGGVDEQFF.

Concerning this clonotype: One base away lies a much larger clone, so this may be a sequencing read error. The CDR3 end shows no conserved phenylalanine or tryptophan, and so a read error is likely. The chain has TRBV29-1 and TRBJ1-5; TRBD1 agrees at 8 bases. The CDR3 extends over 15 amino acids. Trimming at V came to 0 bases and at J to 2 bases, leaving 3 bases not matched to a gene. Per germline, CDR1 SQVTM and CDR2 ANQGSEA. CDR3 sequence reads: CSVEETGGGNQPQHY. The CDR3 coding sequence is TGCAGCGTTGAAGAAACAGGGGGAGGCAATCAGCCCCAGCATTAT.

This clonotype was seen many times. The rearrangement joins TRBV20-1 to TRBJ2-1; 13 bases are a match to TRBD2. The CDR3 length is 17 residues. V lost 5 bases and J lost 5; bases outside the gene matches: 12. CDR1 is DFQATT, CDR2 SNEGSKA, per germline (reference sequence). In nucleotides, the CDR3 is TGCAGTGCTCTCATCCGACTAGCGGGAGGATCTGACAATGAGCAGTTCTTC. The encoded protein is CSALIRLAGGSDNEQFF.

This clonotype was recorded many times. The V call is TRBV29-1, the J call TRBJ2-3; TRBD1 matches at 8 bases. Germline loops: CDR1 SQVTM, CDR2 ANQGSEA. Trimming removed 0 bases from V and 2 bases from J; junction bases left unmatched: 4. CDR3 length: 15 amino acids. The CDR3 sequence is CSVEDRDRFTDTQYF. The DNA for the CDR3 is TGCAGCGTTGAAGATAGGGACAGGTTCACAGATACGCAGTATTTT.

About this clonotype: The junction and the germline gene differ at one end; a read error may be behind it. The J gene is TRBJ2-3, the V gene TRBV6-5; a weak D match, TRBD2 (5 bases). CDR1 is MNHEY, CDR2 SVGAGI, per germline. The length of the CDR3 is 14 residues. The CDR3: CASSYGLFTDTEYF. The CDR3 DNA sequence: TGTGCCAGCAGTTACGGACTTTTCACAGATACGGAGTATTTT.

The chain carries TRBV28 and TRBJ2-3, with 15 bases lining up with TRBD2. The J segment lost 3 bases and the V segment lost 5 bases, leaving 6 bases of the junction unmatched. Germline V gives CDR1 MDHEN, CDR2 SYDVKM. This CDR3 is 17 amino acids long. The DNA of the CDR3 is TGTGCCAGCAGTCTGGGACTAGCGGGGGGTAGTACAGATACGCAGTATTTT. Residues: CASSLGLAGGSTDTQYF.

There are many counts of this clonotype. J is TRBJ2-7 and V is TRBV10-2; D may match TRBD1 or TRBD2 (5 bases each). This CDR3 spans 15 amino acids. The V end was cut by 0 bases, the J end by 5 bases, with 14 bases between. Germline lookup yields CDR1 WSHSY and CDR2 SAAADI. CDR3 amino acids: CASSESGVLYDEQYF. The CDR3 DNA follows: TGCGCCAGCAGTGAGTCGGGGGTCCTTTACGACGAGCAGTACTTC.

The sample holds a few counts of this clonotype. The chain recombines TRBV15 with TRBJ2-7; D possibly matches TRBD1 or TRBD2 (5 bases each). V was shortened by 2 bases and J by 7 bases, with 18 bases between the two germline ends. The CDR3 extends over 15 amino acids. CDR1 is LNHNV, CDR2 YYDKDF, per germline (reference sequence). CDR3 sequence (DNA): TGTGCCACCAGCAGATCCATGGGGGTTGCGGAGGAGCAGTACTTC. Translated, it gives CATSRSMGVAEEQYF.

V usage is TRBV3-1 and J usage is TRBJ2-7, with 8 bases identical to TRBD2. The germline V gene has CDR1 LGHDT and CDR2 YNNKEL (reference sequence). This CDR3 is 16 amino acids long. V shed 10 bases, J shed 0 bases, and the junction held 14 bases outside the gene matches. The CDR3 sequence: CATTKQVGTSSYEQYF. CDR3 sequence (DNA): TGTGCCACCACCAAGCAGGTCGGGACTAGCTCCTACGAGCAGTACTTC.

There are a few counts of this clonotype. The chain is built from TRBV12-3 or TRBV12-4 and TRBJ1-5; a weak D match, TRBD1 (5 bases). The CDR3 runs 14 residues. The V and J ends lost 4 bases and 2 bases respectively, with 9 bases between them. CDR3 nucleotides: TGTGCCAGCAGTTCGGGGCCCGGCAATCAGCCCCAGCATTTT. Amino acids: CASSSGPGNQPQHF.

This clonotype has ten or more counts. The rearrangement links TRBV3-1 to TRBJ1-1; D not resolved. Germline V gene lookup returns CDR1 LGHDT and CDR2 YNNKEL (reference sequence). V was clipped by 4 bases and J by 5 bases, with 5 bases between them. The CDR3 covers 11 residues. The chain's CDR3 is CASSPGTEAFF. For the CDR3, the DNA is TGTGCCAGCAGCCCCGGGACTGAAGCTTTCTTT. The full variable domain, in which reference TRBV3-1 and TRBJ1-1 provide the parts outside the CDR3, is DTAVSQTPKYLVTQMGNDKSIKCEQNLGHDTMYWYKQDSKKFLKIMFSYNNKELIINETVPNRFSPKSPDKAHLNLHINSLELGDSAVYFCASSPGTEAFFGQGTRLTVV.

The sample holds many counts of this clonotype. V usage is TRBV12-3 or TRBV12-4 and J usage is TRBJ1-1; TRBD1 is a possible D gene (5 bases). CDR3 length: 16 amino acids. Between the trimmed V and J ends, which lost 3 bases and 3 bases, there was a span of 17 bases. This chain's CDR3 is CASSLGPLARYTEAFF. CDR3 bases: TGTGCCAGCAGTTTGGGACCGCTGGCCAGGTACACTGAAGCTTTCTTT.

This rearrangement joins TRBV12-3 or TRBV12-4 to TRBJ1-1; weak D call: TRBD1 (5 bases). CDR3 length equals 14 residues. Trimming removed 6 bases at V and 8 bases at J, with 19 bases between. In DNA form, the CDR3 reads TGTGCCAGCAGCCCCGGGGGGGGGTGGCTCGAAGCTTTCTTT. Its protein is CASSPGGGWLEAFF.

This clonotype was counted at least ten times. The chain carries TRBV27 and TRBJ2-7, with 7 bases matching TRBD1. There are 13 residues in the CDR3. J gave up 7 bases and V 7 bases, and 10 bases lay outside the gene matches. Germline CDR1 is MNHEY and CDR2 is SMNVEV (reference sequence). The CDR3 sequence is CASTGQFPGEQYF. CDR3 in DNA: TGTGCCAGCACGGGACAGTTTCCGGGGGAGCAGTACTTC.

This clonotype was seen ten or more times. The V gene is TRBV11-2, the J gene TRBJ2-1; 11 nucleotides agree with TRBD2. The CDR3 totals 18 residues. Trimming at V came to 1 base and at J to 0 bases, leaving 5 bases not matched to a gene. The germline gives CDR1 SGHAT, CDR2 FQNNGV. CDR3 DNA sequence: TGTGCCAGCAGCTTAGCTCTAGCGGGAGGCTTCTCCTACAATGAGCAGTTCTTC. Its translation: CASSLALAGGFSYNEQFF.

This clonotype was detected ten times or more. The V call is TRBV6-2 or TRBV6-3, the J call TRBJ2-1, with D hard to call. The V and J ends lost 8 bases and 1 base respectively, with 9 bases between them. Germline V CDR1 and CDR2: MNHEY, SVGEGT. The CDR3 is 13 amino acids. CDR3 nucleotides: TGTGCCAGCTGCTCGGTTTCCTACAATGAGCAGTTCTTC. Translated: CASCSVSYNEQFF.

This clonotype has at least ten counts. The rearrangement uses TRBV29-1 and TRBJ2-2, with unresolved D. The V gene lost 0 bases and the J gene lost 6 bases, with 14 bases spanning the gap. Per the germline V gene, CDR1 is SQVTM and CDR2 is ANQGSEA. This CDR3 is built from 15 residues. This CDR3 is CSVEDPDSGPGELFF. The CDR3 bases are TGCAGCGTTGAAGATCCTGACTCCGGTCCCGGGGAGCTGTTTTTT.

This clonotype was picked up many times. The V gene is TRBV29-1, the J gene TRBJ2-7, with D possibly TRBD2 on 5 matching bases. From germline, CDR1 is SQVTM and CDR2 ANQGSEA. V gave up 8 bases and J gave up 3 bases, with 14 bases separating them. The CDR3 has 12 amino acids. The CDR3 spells CSTSESGYEQYF. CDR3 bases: TGCAGCACTTCAGAAAGCGGCTACGAGCAGTACTTC.

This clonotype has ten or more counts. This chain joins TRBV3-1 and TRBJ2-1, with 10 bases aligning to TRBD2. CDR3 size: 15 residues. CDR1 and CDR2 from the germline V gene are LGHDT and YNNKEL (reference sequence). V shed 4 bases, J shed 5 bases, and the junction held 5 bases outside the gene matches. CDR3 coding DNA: TGTGCCAGCAGCCCCGTAGCGGGGGGTGACAATGAGCAGTTCTTC. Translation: CASSPVAGGDNEQFF.

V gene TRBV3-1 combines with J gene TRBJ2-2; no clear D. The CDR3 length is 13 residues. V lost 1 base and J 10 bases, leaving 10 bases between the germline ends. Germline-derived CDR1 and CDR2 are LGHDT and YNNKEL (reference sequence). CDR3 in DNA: TGTGCCAGCAGCCAAGCGGTCCCCGCGGAGCTGTTTTTT. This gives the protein CASSQAVPAELFF.

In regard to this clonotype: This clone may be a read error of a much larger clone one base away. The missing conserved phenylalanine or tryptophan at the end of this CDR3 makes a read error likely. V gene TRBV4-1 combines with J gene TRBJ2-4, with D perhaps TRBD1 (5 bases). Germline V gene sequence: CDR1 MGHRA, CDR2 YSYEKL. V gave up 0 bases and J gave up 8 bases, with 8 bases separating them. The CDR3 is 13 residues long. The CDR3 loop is CASSQDRDDIQYY. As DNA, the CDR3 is TGCGCCAGCAGCCAAGACAGGGATGACATTCAGTACTAC.

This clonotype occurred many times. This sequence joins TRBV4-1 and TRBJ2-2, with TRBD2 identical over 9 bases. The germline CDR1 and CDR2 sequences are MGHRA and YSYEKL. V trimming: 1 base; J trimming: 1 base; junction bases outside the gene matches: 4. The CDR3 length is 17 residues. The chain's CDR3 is CASSQGMTSGNTGELFF. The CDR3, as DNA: TGCGCCAGCAGCCAAGGAATGACTAGCGGGAACACCGGGGAGCTGTTTTTT.